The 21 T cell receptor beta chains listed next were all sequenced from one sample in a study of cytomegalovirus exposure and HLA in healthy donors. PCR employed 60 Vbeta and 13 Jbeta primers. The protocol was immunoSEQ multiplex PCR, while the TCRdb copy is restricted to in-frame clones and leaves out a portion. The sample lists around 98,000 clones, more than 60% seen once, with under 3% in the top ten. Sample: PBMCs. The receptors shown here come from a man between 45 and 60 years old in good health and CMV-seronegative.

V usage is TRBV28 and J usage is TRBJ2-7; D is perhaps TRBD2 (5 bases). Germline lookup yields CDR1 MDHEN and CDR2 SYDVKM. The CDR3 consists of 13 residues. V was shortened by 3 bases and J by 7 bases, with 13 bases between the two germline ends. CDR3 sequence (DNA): TGTGCCAGCAGTTTGGAGGCAGCCGTTGAGCAGTACTTC. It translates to CASSLEAAVEQYF.

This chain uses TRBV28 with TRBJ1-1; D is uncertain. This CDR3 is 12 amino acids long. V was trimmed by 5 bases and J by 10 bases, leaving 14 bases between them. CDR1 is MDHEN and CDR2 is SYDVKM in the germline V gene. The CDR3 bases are TGTGCCAGCAGTCCGTGGCGGGAAGGAGCTTTCTTT. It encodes CASSPWREGAFF.

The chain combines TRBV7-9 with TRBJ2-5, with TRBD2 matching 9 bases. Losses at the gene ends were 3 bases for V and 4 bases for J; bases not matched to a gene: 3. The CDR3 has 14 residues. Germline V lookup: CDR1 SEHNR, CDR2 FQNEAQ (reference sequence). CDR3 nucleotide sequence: TGTGCCAGCAGCTTTAGCGGGGGAGGAGAGACCCAGTACTTC. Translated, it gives CASSFSGGGETQYF.

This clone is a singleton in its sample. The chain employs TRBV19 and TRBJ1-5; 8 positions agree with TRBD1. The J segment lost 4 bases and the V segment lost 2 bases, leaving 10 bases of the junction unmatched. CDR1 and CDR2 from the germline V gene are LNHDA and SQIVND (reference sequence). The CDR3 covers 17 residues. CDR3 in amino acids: CASSILTGDRGNQPQHF. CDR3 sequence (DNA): TGTGCCAGTAGTATATTGACAGGGGATAGAGGAAATCAGCCCCAGCATTTT. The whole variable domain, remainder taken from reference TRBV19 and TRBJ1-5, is DGGITQSPKYLFRKEGQNVTLSCEQNLNHDAMYWYRQDPGQGLRLIYYSQIVNDFQKGDIAEGYSVSREKKESFPLTVTSAQKNPTAFYLCASSILTGDRGNQPQHFGDGTRLSIL.

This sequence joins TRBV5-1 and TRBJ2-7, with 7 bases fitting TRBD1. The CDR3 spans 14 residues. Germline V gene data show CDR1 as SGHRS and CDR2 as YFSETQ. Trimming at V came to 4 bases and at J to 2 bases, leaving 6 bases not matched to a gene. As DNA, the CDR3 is TGCGCCAGCAGCCCCTCGGGACAGACCTACGAGCAGTACTTC. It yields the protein CASSPSGQTYEQYF.

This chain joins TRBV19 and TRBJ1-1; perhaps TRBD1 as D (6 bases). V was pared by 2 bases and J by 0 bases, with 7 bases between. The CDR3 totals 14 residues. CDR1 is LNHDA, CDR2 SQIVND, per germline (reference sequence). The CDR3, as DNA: TGTGCCAGTAGTATAACAGGGATGAACACTGAAGCTTTCTTT. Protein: CASSITGMNTEAFF.

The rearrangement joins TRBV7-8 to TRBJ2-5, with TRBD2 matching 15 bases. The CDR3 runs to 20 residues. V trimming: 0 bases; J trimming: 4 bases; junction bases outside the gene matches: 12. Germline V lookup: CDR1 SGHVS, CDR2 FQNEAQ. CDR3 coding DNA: TGTGCCAGCAGCTTAGCTGGCTGGACTAGCGGGGGGGCAGGTCGAGAGACCCAGTACTTC. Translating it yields CASSLAGWTSGGAGRETQYF.

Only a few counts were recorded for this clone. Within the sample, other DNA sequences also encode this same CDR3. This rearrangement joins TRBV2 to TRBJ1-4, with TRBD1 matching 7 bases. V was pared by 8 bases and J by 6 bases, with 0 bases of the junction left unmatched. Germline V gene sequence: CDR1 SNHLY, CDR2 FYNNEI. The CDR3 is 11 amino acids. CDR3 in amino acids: CASGQDEKLFF. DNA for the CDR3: TGTGCCAGCGGACAGGATGAAAAACTGTTTTTT.

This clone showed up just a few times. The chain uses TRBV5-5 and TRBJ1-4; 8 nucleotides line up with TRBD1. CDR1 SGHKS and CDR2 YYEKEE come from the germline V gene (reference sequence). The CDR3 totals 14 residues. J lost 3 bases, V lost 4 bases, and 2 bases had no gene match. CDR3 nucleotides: TGTGCCAGCAGCCCGGGACAGGCTAATGAAAAACTGTTTTTT. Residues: CASSPGQANEKLFF.

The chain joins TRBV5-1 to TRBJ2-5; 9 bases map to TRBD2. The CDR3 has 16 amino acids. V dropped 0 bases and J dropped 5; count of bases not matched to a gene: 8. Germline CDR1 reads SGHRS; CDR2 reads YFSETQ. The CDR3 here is CASSLAAGGPGETQYF. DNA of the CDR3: TGCGCCAGCAGCTTGGCCGCGGGAGGGCCTGGGGAGACCCAGTACTTC.

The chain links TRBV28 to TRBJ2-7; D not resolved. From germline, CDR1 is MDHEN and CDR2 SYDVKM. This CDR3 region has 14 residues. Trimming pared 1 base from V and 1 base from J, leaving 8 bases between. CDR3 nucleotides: TGTGCCAGCAGTTTATCAGGTTTTTCCTACGAGCAGTACTTC. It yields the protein CASSLSGFSYEQYF.

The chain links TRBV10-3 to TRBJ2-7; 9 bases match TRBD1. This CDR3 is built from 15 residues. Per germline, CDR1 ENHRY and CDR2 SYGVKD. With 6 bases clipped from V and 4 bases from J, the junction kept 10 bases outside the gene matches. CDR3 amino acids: CAISASTGGRYEQYF. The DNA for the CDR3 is TGTGCCATCAGCGCTTCGACAGGGGGACGGTACGAGCAGTACTTC.

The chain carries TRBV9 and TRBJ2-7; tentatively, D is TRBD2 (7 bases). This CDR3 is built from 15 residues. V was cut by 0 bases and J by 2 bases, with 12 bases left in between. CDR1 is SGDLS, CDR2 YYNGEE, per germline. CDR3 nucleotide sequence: TGTGCCAGCAGCGTAGCTGCGGGGGCCCCCTACGAGCAGTACTTC. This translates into CASSVAAGAPYEQYF.

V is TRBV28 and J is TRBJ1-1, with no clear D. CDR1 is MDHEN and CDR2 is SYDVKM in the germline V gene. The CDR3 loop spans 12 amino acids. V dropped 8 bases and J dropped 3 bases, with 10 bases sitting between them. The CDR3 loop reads CASGTVDTEAFF. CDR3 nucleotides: TGTGCCAGCGGCACAGTGGACACTGAAGCTTTCTTT.

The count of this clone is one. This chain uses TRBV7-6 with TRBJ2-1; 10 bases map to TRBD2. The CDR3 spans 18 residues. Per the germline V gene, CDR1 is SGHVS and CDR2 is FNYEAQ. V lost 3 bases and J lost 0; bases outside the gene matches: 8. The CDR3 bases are TGTGCCAGCAGCTTTACTAGCGGGGCGCTCAACTCCTACAATGAGCAGTTCTTC. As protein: CASSFTSGALNSYNEQFF.

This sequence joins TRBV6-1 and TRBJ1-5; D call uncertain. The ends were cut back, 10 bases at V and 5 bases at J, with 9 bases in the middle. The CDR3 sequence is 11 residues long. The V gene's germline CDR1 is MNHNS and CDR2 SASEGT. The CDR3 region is CATTSDQPQHF. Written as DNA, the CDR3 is TGTGCCACGACGAGCGATCAGCCCCAGCATTTT.

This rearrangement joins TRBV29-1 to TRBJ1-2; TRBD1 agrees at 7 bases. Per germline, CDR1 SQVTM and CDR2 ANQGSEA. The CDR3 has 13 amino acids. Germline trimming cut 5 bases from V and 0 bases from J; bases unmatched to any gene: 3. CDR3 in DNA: TGCAGCGTTAGGGACAGAGCTAACTATGGCTACACCTTC. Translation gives CSVRDRANYGYTF.

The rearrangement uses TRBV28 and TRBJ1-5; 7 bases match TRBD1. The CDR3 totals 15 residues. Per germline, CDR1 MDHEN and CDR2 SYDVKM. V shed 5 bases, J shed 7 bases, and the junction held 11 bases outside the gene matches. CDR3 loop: CASSPRQGSWQPQHF. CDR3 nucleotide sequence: TGTGCCAGCAGTCCGAGACAGGGAAGTTGGCAGCCCCAGCATTTT. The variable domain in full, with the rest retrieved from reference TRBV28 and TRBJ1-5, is DVKVTQSSRYLVKRTGEKVFLECVQDMDHENMFWYRQDPGLGLRLIYFSYDVKMKEKGDIPEGYSVSREKKERFSLILESASTNQTSMYLCASSPRQGSWQPQHFGDGTRLSIL.

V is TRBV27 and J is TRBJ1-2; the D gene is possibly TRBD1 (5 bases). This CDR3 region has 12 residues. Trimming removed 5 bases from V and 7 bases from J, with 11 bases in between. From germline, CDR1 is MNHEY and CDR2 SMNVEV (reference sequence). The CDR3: CASSRPGLGYTF. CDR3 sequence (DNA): TGTGCCAGCAGTAGGCCAGGGCTTGGCTACACCTTC.

The CDR3 DNA reads TGTGCCAGCAGACCCCTAGCGGGAGGTTACAATGAGCAGTTCTTC. Translation gives CASRPLAGGYNEQFF. This rearrangement joins TRBV6-4 to TRBJ2-1; 11 bases fit TRBD2. Germline-derived CDR1 and CDR2 are MRHNA and SNTAGT. The ends lost 6 bases at V and 4 bases at J; junction bases unmatched: 5. The CDR3 spans 15 residues.

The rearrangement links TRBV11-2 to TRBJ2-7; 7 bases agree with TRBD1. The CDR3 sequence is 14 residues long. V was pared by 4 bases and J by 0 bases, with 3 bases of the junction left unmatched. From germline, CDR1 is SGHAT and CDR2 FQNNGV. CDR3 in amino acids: CASSSHRGSYEQYF. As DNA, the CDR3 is TGTGCCAGCAGCTCTCACAGGGGCTCCTACGAGCAGTACTTC.